This is a list of T cell receptor beta chains from one sample in a study of human T cells and chemical hapten exposure. TCRdb re-called the RACE reads with MiXCR, one entry per CDR3 protein. The sample includes 97,000 or so distinct CDR3 sequences, 25% to 30% of them seen just once. Sequencing was performed on whole blood, taken in connection with sensitization to the hapten diphenylcyclopropenone (DPC). These receptors were collected from a man aged 40-50 years with alopecia areata. Some clones in this sample may be carry-over from other donors' samples. Both conserved end residues are part of each CDR3.

j_call,v_call,cdr3_aa
TRBJ2-7,TRBV6-5,CASKRTGSSYEQYF
TRBJ2-5,TRBV28,CASSSSASPSQETQYF
TRBJ2-7,TRBV20-1,CSARAGRTNQPQYF
TRBJ1-6,TRBV27,CASSSPGGNGSPLHF
TRBJ1-5,TRBV19,CASKRTAYSNQPQHF
TRBJ2-1,TRBV12-3/TRBV12-4,CASKGQGASEQFF
TRBJ2-3,TRBV18,CASSRQGANYADTQYF
TRBJ1-1,TRBV28,CATSRSGYNTEAFF
TRBJ1-4,TRBV20-1,CSASSGGDNEKLFF
TRBJ2-7,TRBV4-3,CASSQEFRGSHEQYF
TRBJ2-4,TRBV29-1,CSVVPSANIQYF
TRBJ1-6,TRBV5-1,CASSFEGDNSPLHF
TRBJ1-2,TRBV20-1,CSASLWQPQSNYGYTF
TRBJ1-3,TRBV27,CASSITGNSGNTIYF
TRBJ2-5,TRBV28,CASSTPQETQYF
TRBJ1-1,TRBV18,CASSPQSARGRNTEAFF